This T cell receptor (beta chain) was captured in a study of human T cells and chemical hapten exposure. Study overall: All patients underwent weekly scalp dosing with diphenylcyclopropenone for the full roughly 22-week study. Epicutaneous patch tests delivered 0.01% DPC to the upper back, with evaluation at 6 days. Small pooled library volume differences chiefly drove per-sample TCR yield variation.

TCRdb reprocessed the RACE reads via MiXCR and lists one record per CDR3 protein. The sample holds a few hundred thousand distinct CDR3 sequences, 5% to 6.5% seen once. The time point is: pre-sensitization, week 0. The treatment denotes: therapeutic diphenylcyclopropenone sensitization with weekly scalp DPC. Trimming cost V 5 bases and J 3 bases; bases outside gene matches: 3. Germline CDR1 and CDR2: MNHEY and SVGEGT. The CDR3 contains 14 residues. This clonotype was counted many times. This clonotype was obtained from a woman aged 18-30 years with alopecia areata. Some clones in this sample may be carry-over from other donors' samples. Source: whole blood, taken in connection with sensitization to the hapten diphenylcyclopropenone (DPC). This chain connects TRBV6-2 or TRBV6-3 to TRBJ2-1; 8 bases fit TRBD2. CDR3 loop: CASSRGGDYNEQFF. CDR3 nucleotide sequence: TGTGCCAGCAGTCGGGGGGGGGACTACAATGAGCAGTTCTTC.